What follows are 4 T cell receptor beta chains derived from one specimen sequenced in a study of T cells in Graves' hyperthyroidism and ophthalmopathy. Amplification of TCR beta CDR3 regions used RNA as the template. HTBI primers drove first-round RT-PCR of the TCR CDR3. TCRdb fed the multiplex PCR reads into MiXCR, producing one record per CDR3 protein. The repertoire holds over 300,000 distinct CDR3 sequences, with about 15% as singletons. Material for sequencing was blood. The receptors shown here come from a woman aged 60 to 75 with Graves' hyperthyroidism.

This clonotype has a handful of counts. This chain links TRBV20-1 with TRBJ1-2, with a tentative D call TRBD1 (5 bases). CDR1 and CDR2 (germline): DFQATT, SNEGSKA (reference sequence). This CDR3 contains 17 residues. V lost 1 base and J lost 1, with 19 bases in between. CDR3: CSARATDWQGFNYGYTF. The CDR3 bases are TGCAGTGCTAGAGCGACAGATTGGCAGGGTTTTAACTATGGCTACACCTTC.

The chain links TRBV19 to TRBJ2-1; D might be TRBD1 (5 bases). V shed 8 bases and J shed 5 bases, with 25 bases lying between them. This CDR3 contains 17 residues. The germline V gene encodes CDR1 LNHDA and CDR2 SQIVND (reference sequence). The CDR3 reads CASAHASRAGLDNEQFF. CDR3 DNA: TGTGCCAGTGCGCACGCCAGTAGGGCAGGGCTCGACAATGAGCAGTTCTTC.

In nucleotides, the CDR3 is TGTGCCAGCAGCTCGGACAGGGATACAGATACGCAGTATTTT. It specifies CASSSDRDTDTQYF. The V gene is TRBV7-9, the J gene TRBJ2-3, with 8 bases matching TRBD1. The CDR3 sequence is 14 residues long. Germline-derived CDR1 and CDR2 are SEHNR and FQNEAQ (reference sequence). Losses at the gene ends were 4 bases for V and 3 bases for J; bases not matched to a gene: 3.

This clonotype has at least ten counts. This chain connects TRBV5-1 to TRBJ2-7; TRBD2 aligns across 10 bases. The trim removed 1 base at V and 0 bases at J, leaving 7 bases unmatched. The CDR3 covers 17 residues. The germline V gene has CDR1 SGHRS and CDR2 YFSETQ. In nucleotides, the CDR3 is TGCGCCAGCAGCTTGCTAGCGGGAGCCGCGAGCTCCTACGAGCAGTACTTC. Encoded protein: CASSLLAGAASSYEQYF.